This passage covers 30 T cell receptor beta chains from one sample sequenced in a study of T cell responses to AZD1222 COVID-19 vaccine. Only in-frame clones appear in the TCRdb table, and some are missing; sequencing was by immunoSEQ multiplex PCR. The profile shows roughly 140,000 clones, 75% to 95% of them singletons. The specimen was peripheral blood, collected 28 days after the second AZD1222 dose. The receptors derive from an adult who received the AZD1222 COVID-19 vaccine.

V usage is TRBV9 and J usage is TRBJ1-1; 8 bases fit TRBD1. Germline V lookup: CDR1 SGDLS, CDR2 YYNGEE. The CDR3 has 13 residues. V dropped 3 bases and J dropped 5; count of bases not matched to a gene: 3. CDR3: CASSGTGGTEAFF. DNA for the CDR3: TGTGCCAGCAGCGGCACAGGGGGAACTGAAGCTTTCTTT.

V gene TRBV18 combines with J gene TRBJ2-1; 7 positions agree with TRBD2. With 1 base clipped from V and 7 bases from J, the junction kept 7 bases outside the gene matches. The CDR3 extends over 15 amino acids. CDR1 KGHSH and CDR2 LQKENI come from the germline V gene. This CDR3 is CASSPLAGLQNEQFF. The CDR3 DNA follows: TGTGCCAGCTCACCACTAGCGGGCTTACAAAATGAGCAGTTCTTC.

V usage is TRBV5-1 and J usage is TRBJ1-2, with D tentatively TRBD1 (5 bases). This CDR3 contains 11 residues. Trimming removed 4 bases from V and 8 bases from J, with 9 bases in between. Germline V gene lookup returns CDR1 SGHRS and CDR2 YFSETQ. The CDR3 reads CASSPGDGYTF. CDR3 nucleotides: TGCGCCAGCAGCCCGGGGGACGGCTACACCTTC.

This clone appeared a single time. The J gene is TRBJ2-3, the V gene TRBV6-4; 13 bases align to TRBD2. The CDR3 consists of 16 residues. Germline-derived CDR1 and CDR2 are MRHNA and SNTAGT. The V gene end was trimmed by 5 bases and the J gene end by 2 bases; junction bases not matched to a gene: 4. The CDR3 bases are TGTGCCAGCAGTCCACTAGCGGGAGGGGACACAGATACGCAGTATTTT. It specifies CASSPLAGGDTDTQYF.

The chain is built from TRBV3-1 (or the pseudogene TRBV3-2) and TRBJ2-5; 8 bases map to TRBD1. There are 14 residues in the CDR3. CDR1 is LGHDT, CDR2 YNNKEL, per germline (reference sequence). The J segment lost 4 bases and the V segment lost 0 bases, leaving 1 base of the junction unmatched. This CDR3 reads CASSQEQGAETQYF. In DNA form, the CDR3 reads TGTGCCAGCAGCCAAGAGCAGGGGGCAGAGACCCAGTACTTC.

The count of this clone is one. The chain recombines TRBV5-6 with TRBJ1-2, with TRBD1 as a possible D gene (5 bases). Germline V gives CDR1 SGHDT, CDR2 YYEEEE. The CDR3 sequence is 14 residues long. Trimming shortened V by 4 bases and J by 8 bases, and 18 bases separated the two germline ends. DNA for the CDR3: TGTGCCAGCAGCCCGGACCGGGGCACGGGCGGCTACACCTTC. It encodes CASSPDRGTGGYTF. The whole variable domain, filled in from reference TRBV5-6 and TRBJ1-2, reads DAGVTQSPTHLIKTRGQQVTLRCSPKSGHDTVSWYQQALGQGPQFIFQYYEEEERQRGNFPDRFSGHQFPNYSSELNVNALLLGDSALYLCASSPDRGTGGYTFGSGTRLTVV.

DNA for the CDR3: TGTGCCAGCAGTTCCCCGACAGGTAGGGAAGCTTTCTTT. Translated: CASSSPTGREAFF. This rearrangement joins TRBV6-5 to TRBJ1-1; a weak D match, TRBD1 (6 bases). The CDR3 extends over 13 amino acids. With 4 bases removed from V and 8 bases from J, the gap between germline ends came to 14 bases. The V gene's germline CDR1 is MNHEY and CDR2 SVGAGI.

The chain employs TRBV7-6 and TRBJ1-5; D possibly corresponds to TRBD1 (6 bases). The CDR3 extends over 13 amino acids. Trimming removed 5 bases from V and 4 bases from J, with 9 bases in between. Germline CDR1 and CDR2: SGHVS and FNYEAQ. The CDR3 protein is CASSPDRNQPQHF. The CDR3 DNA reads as TGTGCCAGCAGCCCGGACAGAAATCAGCCCCAGCATTTT.

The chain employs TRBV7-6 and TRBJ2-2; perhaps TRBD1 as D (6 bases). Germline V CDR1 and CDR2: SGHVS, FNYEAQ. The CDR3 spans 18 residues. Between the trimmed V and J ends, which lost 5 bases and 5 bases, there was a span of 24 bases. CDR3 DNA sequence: TGTGCCAGCAGCGAAAGGACAGATACTAGATCGGGGACCGGGGAGCTGTTTTTT. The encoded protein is CASSERTDTRSGTGELFF.

The CDR3 loop is CASSFLGQSNTEAFF. The CDR3 nucleotides are TGTGCCAGCAGTTTTCTTGGACAGTCGAACACTGAAGCTTTCTTT. The V and J genes are TRBV27 and TRBJ1-1; D is perhaps TRBD1 (6 bases). This CDR3 contains 15 residues. V was cut by 3 bases and J by 1 base, with 12 bases left in between. Per the germline V gene, CDR1 is MNHEY and CDR2 is SMNVEV (reference sequence).

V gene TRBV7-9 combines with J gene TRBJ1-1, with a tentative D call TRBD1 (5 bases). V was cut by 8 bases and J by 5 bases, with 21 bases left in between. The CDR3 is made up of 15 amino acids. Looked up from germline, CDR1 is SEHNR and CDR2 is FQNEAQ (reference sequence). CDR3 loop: CASGTGTPTRTEAFF. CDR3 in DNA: TGTGCCAGCGGTACCGGGACCCCAACGAGGACTGAAGCTTTCTTT. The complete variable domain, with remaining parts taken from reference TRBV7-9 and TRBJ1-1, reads DTGVSQNPRHKITKRGQNVTFRCDPISEHNRLYWYRQTLGQGPEFLTYFQNEAQLEKSRLLSDRFSAERPKGSFSTLEIQRTEQGDSAMYLCASGTGTPTRTEAFFGQGTRLTVV.

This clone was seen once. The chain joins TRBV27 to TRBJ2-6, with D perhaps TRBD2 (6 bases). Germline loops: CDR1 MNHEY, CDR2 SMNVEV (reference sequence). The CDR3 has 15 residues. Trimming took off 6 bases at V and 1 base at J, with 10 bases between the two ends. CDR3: CASSPAGSGANVLTF. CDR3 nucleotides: TGTGCCAGCAGCCCCGCGGGGTCTGGGGCCAACGTCCTGACTTTC.

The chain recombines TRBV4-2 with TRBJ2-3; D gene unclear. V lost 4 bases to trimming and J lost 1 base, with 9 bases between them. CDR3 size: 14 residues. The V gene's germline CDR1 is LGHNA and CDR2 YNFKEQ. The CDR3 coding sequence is TGTGCCAGCAGCCTCGGAAGCGGCACAGATACGCAGTATTTT. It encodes CASSLGSGTDTQYF.

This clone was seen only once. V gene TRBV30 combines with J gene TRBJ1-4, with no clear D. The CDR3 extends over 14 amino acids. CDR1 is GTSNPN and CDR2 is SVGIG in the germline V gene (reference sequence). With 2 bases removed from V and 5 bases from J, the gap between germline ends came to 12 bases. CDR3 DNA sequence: TGTGCCTGGAGTAGCATCGTGAGGAATGAAAAACTGTTTTTT. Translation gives CAWSSIVRNEKLFF.

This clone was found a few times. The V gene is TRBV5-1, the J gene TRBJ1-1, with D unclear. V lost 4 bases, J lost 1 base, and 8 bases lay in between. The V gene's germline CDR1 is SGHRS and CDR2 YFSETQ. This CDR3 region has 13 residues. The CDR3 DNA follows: TGCGCCAGCAGCCAACAACAGAACACTGAAGCTTTCTTT. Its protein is CASSQQQNTEAFF.

This CDR3 is CASSQDRTEAFF. The CDR3 DNA sequence: TGTGCCAGCAGCCAAGATAGAACTGAAGCTTTCTTT. The chain joins TRBV4-2 to TRBJ1-1; D gene unclear. The germline gives CDR1 LGHNA, CDR2 YNFKEQ. The CDR3 totals 12 residues. V lost 0 bases and J 5 bases, leaving 4 bases between the germline ends.

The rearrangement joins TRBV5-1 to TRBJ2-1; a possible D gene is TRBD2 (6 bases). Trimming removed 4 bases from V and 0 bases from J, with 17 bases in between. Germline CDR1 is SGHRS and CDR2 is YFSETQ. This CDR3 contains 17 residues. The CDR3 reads CASSPRGGLSSYNEQFF. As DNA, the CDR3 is TGCGCCAGCAGCCCCCGGGGAGGTTTAAGCTCCTACAATGAGCAGTTCTTC.

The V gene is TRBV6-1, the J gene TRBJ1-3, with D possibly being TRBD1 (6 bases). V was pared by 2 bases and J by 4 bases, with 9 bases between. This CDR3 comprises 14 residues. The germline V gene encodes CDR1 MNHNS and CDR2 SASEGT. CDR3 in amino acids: CASSETGIGNTIYF. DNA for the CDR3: TGTGCCAGCAGTGAAACAGGGATAGGAAACACCATATATTTT.

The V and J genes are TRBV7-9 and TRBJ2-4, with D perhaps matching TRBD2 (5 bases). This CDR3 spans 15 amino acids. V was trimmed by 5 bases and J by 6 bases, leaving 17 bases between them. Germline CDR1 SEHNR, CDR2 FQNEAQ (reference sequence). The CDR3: CASSLDGPSGNIQYF. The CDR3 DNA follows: TGTGCCAGCAGCCTAGATGGGCCAAGCGGAAACATTCAGTACTTC. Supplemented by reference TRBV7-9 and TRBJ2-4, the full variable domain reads DTGVSQNPRHKITKRGQNVTFRCDPISEHNRLYWYRQTLGQGPEFLTYFQNEAQLEKSRLLSDRFSAERPKGSFSTLEIQRTEQGDSAMYLCASSLDGPSGNIQYFGAGTRLSVL.

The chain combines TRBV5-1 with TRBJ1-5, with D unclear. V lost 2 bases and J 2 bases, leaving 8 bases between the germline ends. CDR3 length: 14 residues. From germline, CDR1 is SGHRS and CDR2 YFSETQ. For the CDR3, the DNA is TGCGCCAGCAGCTTCGGCAGTGGCAATCAGCCCCAGCATTTT. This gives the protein CASSFGSGNQPQHF.

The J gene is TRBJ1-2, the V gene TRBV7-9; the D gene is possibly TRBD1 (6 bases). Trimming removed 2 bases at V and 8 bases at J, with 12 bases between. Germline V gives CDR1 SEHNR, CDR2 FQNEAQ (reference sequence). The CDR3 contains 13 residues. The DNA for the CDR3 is TGTGCCAGCAGCTTATCGGGGGCAGGGGGCTACACCTTC. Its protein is CASSLSGAGGYTF.

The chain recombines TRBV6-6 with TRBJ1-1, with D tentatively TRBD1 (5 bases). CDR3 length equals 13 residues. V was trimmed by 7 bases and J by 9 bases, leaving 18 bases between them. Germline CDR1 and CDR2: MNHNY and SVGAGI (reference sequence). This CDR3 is CASTDQRGLQAFF. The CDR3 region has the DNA TGTGCCAGCACTGACCAAAGGGGTCTGCAAGCTTTCTTT.

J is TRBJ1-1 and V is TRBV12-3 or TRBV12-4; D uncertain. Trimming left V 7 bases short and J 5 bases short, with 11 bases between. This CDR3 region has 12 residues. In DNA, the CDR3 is TGTGCCAGCAAGGAGGGAGGGACTGAAGCTTTCTTT. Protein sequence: CASKEGGTEAFF.

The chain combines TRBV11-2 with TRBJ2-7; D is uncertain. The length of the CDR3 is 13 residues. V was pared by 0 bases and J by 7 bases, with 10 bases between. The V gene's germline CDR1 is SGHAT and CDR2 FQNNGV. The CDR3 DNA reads TGTGCCAGCAGCTTAGACGCGGAGTCGGAGCAGTACTTC. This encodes CASSLDAESEQYF.

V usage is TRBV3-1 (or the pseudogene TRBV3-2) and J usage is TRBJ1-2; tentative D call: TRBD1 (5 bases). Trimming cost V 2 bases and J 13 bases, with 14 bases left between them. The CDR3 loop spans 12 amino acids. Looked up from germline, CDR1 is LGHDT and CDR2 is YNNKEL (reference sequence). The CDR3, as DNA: TGTGCCAGCAGCCAAACAGCTCAGGGTGCCACCTTC. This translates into CASSQTAQGATF.

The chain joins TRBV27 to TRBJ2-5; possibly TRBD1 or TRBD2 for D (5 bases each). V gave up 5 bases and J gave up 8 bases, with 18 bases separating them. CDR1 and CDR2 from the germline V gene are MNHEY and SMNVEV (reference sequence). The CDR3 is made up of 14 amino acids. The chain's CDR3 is CASSLPGTPRTQYF. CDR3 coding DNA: TGTGCCAGCAGTCTTCCCGGGACCCCACGAACCCAGTACTTC.

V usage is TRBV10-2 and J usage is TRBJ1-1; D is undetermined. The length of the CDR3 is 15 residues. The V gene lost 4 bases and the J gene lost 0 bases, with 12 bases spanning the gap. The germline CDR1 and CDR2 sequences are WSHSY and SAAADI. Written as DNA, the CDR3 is TGCGCCAGCAGTGTTGGTGCCCCCGTGAACACTGAAGCTTTCTTT. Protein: CASSVGAPVNTEAFF.

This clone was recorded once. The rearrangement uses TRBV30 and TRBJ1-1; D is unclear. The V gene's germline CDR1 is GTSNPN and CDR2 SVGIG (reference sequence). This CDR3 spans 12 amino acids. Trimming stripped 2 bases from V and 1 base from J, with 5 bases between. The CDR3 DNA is TGTGCCTGGAGTACTTGGAACACTGAAGCTTTCTTT. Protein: CAWSTWNTEAFF.

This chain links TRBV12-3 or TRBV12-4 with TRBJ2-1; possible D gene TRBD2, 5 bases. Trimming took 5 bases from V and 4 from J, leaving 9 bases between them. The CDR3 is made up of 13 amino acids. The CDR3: CASSIRGYNEQFF. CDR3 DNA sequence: TGTGCCAGCAGTATTCGCGGGTACAATGAGCAGTTCTTC.

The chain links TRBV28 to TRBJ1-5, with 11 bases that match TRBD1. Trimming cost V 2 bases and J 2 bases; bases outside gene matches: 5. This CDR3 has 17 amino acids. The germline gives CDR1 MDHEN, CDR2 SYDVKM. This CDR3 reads CASSLPPGQGGNQPQHF. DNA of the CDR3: TGTGCCAGCAGTTTACCCCCGGGACAGGGGGGCAATCAGCCCCAGCATTTT.